The 21 T cell receptor beta chains reported below all come from one sample, sequenced in a study of beta chain features in type 1 diabetes. Of the isolated RNA, all was reverse transcribed, and so the sequenced material was expressed TCRB transcripts. The data were produced by immunoSEQ multiplex PCR, yet TCRdb's version contains in-frame clones alone and is incomplete. The table records about 710,000 clones, about 14% of them present only once. No cognate antigen is known for these TCRs. Study outcomes and limitations: Among patients with Type 1 diabetes, TCRB CDR3s were moderately but significantly shorter in every one of the four CD4+ subsets.

Sequenced sample: naive CD4+ T cells from blood. The receptors shown here come from a man younger than 30 with type 1 diabetes.

This clone showed up just a few times. Within the sample, other DNA sequences also encode this same CDR3. This sequence joins TRBV7-2 and TRBJ1-3; D unresolved. Trimming removed 1 base from V and 0 bases from J, with 4 bases in between. The CDR3 loop spans 14 amino acids. Germline V CDR1 and CDR2: SGHTA, FQGNSA. Here the CDR3 reads CASSLDSSGNTIYF. In DNA, the CDR3 is TGTGCCAGCAGCTTAGATAGCTCTGGAAACACCATATATTTT.

This clone has more than one count but fewer than ten. J is TRBJ1-1 and V is TRBV5-6; 8 nucleotides line up with TRBD1. Germline CDR1 is SGHDT and CDR2 is YYEEEE. With 5 bases clipped from V and 4 bases from J, the junction kept 10 bases outside the gene matches. CDR3 length: 15 amino acids. In DNA form, the CDR3 reads TGTGCCAGCAGGCCAGCCGACAGGGGAGGCACTGAAGCTTTCTTT. Encoded protein: CASRPADRGGTEAFF. Using reference TRBV5-6 and TRBJ1-1 for the parts outside the CDR3, the full variable domain is DAGVTQSPTHLIKTRGQQVTLRCSPKSGHDTVSWYQQALGQGPQFIFQYYEEEERQRGNFPDRFSGHQFPNYSSELNVNALLLGDSALYLCASRPADRGGTEAFFGQGTRLTVV.

This clone was counted between two and nine times. This chain uses TRBV7-2 with TRBJ2-1; 10 bases match TRBD2. J lost 4 bases, V lost 2 bases, and 11 bases had no gene match. Germline-derived CDR1 and CDR2 are SGHTA and FQGNSA. This CDR3 spans 18 amino acids. CDR3 protein: CASSLQAGLAALYNEQFF. The CDR3 region has the DNA TGTGCCAGCAGCTTACAGGCCGGACTAGCGGCCCTATACAATGAGCAGTTCTTC.

The chain combines TRBV25-1 with TRBJ2-7, with a tentative D call TRBD2 (5 bases). The V end was cut by 6 bases, the J end by 2 bases, with 8 bases between. This CDR3 is 12 amino acids long. Germline values: CDR1 MGHDK, CDR2 SYGVNS. This CDR3 reads CASSRGPYEQYF. Here the CDR3 DNA reads TGTGCCAGCAGCCGAGGGCCCTACGAGCAGTACTTC.

This clone was seen a few times. V gene TRBV6-1 combines with J gene TRBJ2-1, with TRBD2 matching 9 bases. Germline loops: CDR1 MNHNS, CDR2 SASEGT. V dropped 3 bases and J dropped 0; count of bases not matched to a gene: 3. The CDR3 is 16 residues long. The CDR3 DNA reads TGTGCCAGCAGTGACCTTAGCGGGAGCTCCTACAATGAGCAGTTCTTC. Protein: CASSDLSGSSYNEQFF.

This chain connects TRBV27 to TRBJ2-3; TRBD1 might be the D (7 bases). The germline CDR1 and CDR2 sequences are MNHEY and SMNVEV (reference sequence). The CDR3 contains 17 residues. Trimming took off 4 bases at V and 5 bases at J, with 22 bases between the two ends. The CDR3 bases are TGTGCCAGCAGTTCCCTCGTTCGACAGGGAGGTAAAGATACGCAGTATTTT. Translation: CASSSLVRQGGKDTQYF.

There are a few counts of this clone. CDR3 region: CASSSYRVTEAFF. The CDR3 nucleotides are TGTGCCAGCAGCTCTTACAGGGTAACTGAAGCTTTCTTT. V is TRBV13 and J is TRBJ1-1; tentative D call: TRBD1 (6 bases). This CDR3 contains 13 residues. CDR1 is PRHDT, CDR2 FYEKMQ, per germline (reference sequence). The V and J ends lost 4 bases and 5 bases respectively, with 11 bases between them. The entire variable domain, with the rest obtained from reference TRBV13 and TRBJ1-1, is as follows: AAGVIQSPRHLIKEKRETATLKCYPIPRHDTVYWYQQGPGQDPQFLISFYEKMQSDKGSIPDRFSAQQFSDYHSELNMSSLELGDSALYFCASSSYRVTEAFFGQGTRLTVV.

V gene TRBV7-9 combines with J gene TRBJ2-7; no reliable D call. The CDR3 is made up of 12 amino acids. Trimming stripped 5 bases from V and 6 bases from J, with 11 bases between. Germline assignment: CDR1 SEHNR and CDR2 FQNEAQ (reference sequence). This CDR3 is CASSLPGGEQYF. The CDR3 DNA reads TGTGCCAGCAGCCTCCCGGGTGGCGAGCAGTACTTC.

The rearrangement links TRBV7-9 to TRBJ2-7; no reliable D call. Between the trimmed V and J ends, which lost 1 base and 6 bases, there was a span of 10 bases. The germline gives CDR1 SEHNR, CDR2 FQNEAQ (reference sequence). CDR3 length: 13 residues. Here the CDR3 DNA reads TGTGCCAGCAGCTTAGTAGCAGTCGGCGAGCAGTACTTC. It yields the protein CASSLVAVGEQYF.

This chain joins TRBV27 and TRBJ1-2; D might be TRBD1 (5 bases). This CDR3 has 13 amino acids. Trimming left V 4 bases short and J 7 bases short, with 13 bases between. The germline V gene has CDR1 MNHEY and CDR2 SMNVEV (reference sequence). The CDR3 DNA follows: TGTGCCAGCAGTTACCGGGACGCTGGTGGCTACACCTTC. Translation: CASSYRDAGGYTF.

This chain connects TRBV2 to TRBJ1-1; TRBD1 might be the D (6 bases). Trimming removed 4 bases from V and 2 bases from J, with 11 bases in between. Germline loops: CDR1 SNHLY, CDR2 FYNNEI. This CDR3 has 14 residues. This CDR3 is CASSVEGVNTEAFF. The CDR3 nucleotides are TGTGCCAGCAGTGTGGAGGGGGTAAACACTGAAGCTTTCTTT.

This clone was found a few times. The chain joins TRBV4-2 to TRBJ2-2; no reliable D call. CDR3 length equals 17 residues. The V end was cut by 0 bases, the J end by 0 bases, with 11 bases between. Per germline, CDR1 LGHNA and CDR2 YNFKEQ. The CDR3 region has the DNA TGTGCCAGCAGCCAAGATGTACTTTTCGCGAACACCGGGGAGCTGTTTTTT. It codes for CASSQDVLFANTGELFF.

Only a few counts were recorded for this clone. This chain joins TRBV4-1 and TRBJ2-1; D gene ambiguous. The CDR3 has 13 amino acids. V was clipped by 0 bases and J by 7 bases, with 7 bases between them. In germline, CDR1 is MGHRA, CDR2 YSYEKL. Here the CDR3 reads CASSQDLVNEQFF. In nucleotides, the CDR3 is TGCGCCAGCAGCCAAGATCTAGTAAATGAGCAGTTCTTC.

V gene TRBV5-1 combines with J gene TRBJ2-1, with 11 bases that match TRBD1. CDR1 is SGHRS and CDR2 is YFSETQ in the germline V gene. V lost 4 bases to trimming and J lost 3 bases; unmatched junction nucleotides: 3. This CDR3 has 15 amino acids. The DNA for the CDR3 is TGCGCCAGCAGCCGGACAGGGGGCTTCTACAATGAGCAGTTCTTC. It translates to CASSRTGGFYNEQFF. Looking up the rest from reference TRBV5-1 and TRBJ2-1 gives the full variable domain: KAGVTQTPRYLIKTRGQQVTLSCSPISGHRSVSWYQQTPGQGLQFLFEYFSETQRNKGNFPGRFSGRQFSNSRSEMNVSTLELGDSALYLCASSRTGGFYNEQFFGPGTRLTVL.

DNA of the CDR3: TGTGCCAGCCTTCCTTGGGGACAGTCCTACAATGAGCAGTTCTTC. Translated: CASLPWGQSYNEQFF. This sequence joins TRBV11-2 and TRBJ2-1; 7 bases align to TRBD1. Per germline, CDR1 SGHAT and CDR2 FQNNGV. The CDR3 extends over 15 amino acids. After removal of 8 bases from V and 1 base from J, the junction contained 8 bases not matched to a gene.

This clone has more than one count but fewer than ten. V and J are TRBV25-1 and TRBJ2-3, with D unresolved. The CDR3 totals 14 residues. Germline V gene lookup returns CDR1 MGHDK and CDR2 SYGVNS. V lost 5 bases to trimming and J lost 6 bases, with 15 bases between them. The CDR3 nucleotides are TGTGCCAGCAGTCAACGACCCCTGGGCGATACGCAGTATTTT. Translated, it gives CASSQRPLGDTQYF.

The CDR3 here is CASSFERESYEQYF. The DNA for the CDR3 is TGTGCCAGCAGCTTTGAGCGGGAGTCCTACGAGCAGTACTTC. The chain couples TRBV11-1 to TRBJ2-7; TRBD2 matches 8 bases. Germline V CDR1 and CDR2: SGHAT, FQDESV (reference sequence). The CDR3 is 14 residues long. Trimming removed 3 bases from V and 1 base from J; junction bases left unmatched: 2.

The chain links TRBV7-2 to TRBJ2-1; 7 bases match TRBD1. The CDR3 covers 15 residues. Trimming took 1 base from V and 6 from J; bases not matched to a gene: 6. Germline V lookup: CDR1 SGHTA, CDR2 FQGNSA. CDR3 residues: CASSLVSSGGNEQFF. CDR3 DNA sequence: TGTGCCAGCAGCTTAGTGTCCTCAGGGGGCAATGAGCAGTTCTTC. The full variable domain, rest sourced from reference TRBV7-2 and TRBJ2-1, is GAGVSQSPSNKVTEKGKDVELRCDPISGHTALYWYRQSLGQGLEFLIYFQGNSAPDKSGLPSDRFSAERTGGSVSTLTIQRTQQEDSAVYLCASSLVSSGGNEQFFGPGTRLTVL.

The chain uses TRBV6-5 and TRBJ2-7, with no clear D. The V gene's germline CDR1 is MNHEY and CDR2 SVGAGI. The CDR3 is 11 residues long. The ends were cut back, 4 bases at V and 5 bases at J, with 6 bases in the middle. DNA for the CDR3: TGTGCCAGCAGTTCCGCGGACGAGCAGTACTTC. It yields the protein CASSSADEQYF.

The sample holds a few counts of this clone. The V gene is TRBV5-6, the J gene TRBJ2-7; 9 nucleotides line up with TRBD1. V lost 4 bases, J lost 2 bases, and 4 bases stayed unmatched. CDR1 SGHDT and CDR2 YYEEEE come from the germline V gene. The CDR3 sequence is 14 residues long. The CDR3 sequence is CASSIGQGTYEQYF. The CDR3 DNA sequence: TGTGCCAGCAGCATTGGACAGGGGACCTACGAGCAGTACTTC.

The V call is TRBV27, the J call TRBJ2-5; 8 positions match TRBD2. The V gene end was trimmed by 5 bases and the J gene end by 4 bases; junction bases not matched to a gene: 12. Per germline, CDR1 MNHEY and CDR2 SMNVEV (reference sequence). This CDR3 has 16 amino acids. In DNA, the CDR3 is TGTGCCAGCAGTCCCTCTTTAGCGGGGAGGGGAGAGACCCAGTACTTC. Protein product: CASSPSLAGRGETQYF.